This T cell receptor beta chain was documented in a study of T cell changes during pregnancy in multiple sclerosis. The data were produced by immunoSEQ multiplex PCR, yet TCRdb's version contains in-frame clones alone and is incomplete. The sample has tens of thousands of clones; 93% are singletons. The germline V gene encodes CDR1 SQVTM and CDR2 ANQGSEA. The CDR3 runs to 13 residues. V was shortened by 7 bases and J by 6 bases, with 16 bases between the two germline ends. The starting material was peripheral blood, obtained after pregnancy. The chain combines TRBV29-1 with TRBJ1-5; the D is unclear. This TCR came from a female donor with multiple sclerosis, enrolled in a pregnancy study. CDR3 coding DNA: TGCAGCGCCTCGACCAGTCGAGGTCAGCCCCAGCATTTT. Amino acids: CSASTSRGQPQHF.